This T cell receptor (beta chain) was profiled in a study of T cells in Graves' hyperthyroidism and ophthalmopathy. TCR beta CDR3 regions were amplified from RNA transcripts. HTBI primers were the set used in a first-round RT-PCR of the TCR CDR3. TCRdb re-called the multiplex PCR reads through MiXCR, storing one row per CDR3 protein. The sample includes hundreds of thousands of distinct CDR3 sequences, roughly 40% of them seen just once. CDR1 and CDR2 (germline): SNHLY, FYNNEI. V shed 5 bases and J shed 13 bases, with 18 bases lying between them. CDR3 length: 14 amino acids. The rearrangement links TRBV2 to TRBJ1-6; D might be TRBD1 (6 bases). The receptor was isolated from a man younger than 35 with Graves' hyperthyroidism. Sequencing was performed on blood. The CDR3 protein is CASSPGTRSSPLHF. The CDR3 bases are TGTGCCAGCAGTCCCGGGACAAGGTCATCCCCCCTCCACTTT.